Listed below are T cell receptor beta chains from one sample, sequenced in a study of T cells in localized non-small cell lung cancer. Using immunoSEQ multiplex PCR, the repertoire was profiled, and TCRdb retains in-frame clones only, with some absent. The sample lists 40,000 to 60,000 clones, roughly 86% seen once, with roughly a sixth in the top ten. Sequencing used PBMCs, obtained before any cancer treatment. The source is a female donor with stage II lung adenocarcinoma. Each CDR3 is given with its conserved first and last residue. The order of the fields is clone size, D gene, J gene, V gene, CDR3 protein, CDR3 DNA. A D gene is named only where the DNA matches it firmly. Not every row has a clone size; where given, it reads once, few, many or a size class.

once	.	TRBJ2-5	TRBV5-6	CASSLDRARETQYF	TGTGCCAGCAGCTTGGACAGGGCGCGTGAGACCCAGTACTTC
few	.	TRBJ2-7	TRBV12-5	CASHHYEQYF	TGTGCTAGCCACCATTACGAGCAGTACTTC
.	.	TRBJ2-7	TRBV9	CASSVAASDYEQYF	TGTGCCAGCAGCGTAGCAGCTAGCGACTACGAGCAGTACTTC
.	.	TRBJ1-2	TRBV5-1	CASSNVTANYGYTF	TGCGCCAGCAGCAACGTCACAGCAAACTATGGCTACACCTTC
once	.	TRBJ2-4	TRBV27	CASSVIGQSHIQYF	TGTGCCAGCAGTGTTATTGGGCAGTCGCACATTCAGTACTTC
.	.	TRBJ1-1	TRBV18	CASSPRASGTEAFF	TGTGCCAGCTCACCCAGGGCCTCGGGGACTGAAGCTTTCTTT
.	TRBD2	TRBJ2-1	TRBV11-2	CASSPRLAGGVTYNEQFF	TGTGCCAGCAGCCCCCGACTAGCGGGGGGGGTTACCTACAATGAGCAGTTCTTC
.	.	TRBJ1-2	TRBV7-9	CASSHPRDARGYTF	TGTGCCAGCAGCCATCCCCGGGACGCCCGGGGCTACACCTTC
.	.	TRBJ2-1	TRBV11-3	CASSLDGGLGEQFF	TGTGCCAGCAGCTTAGATGGGGGCCTTGGTGAGCAGTTCTTC
.	.	TRBJ2-7	TRBV5-1	CASSLGLSADEQYF	TGCGCCAGCAGCTTGGGGCTCTCAGCGGACGAGCAGTACTTC
.	TRBD2	TRBJ2-5	TRBV29-1	CSVGGGSQETQYF	TGCAGCGTTGGGGGGGGGTCCCAAGAGACCCAGTACTTC
.	.	TRBJ2-3	TRBV11-3	CASSLGLATDTQYF	TGTGCCAGCAGCTTAGGGCTAGCTACAGATACGCAGTATTTT
.	TRBD2	TRBJ2-1	TRBV27	CASSPRGLAGTSGQFF	TGTGCCAGCAGCCCCCGGGGACTAGCGGGGACCTCAGGGCAGTTCTTC
.	.	TRBJ2-7	TRBV2	CASTPGRPLYEQYF	TGTGCCAGCACCCCGGGACGGCCCCTGTACGAGCAGTACTTC
.	.	TRBJ2-5	TRBV7-9	CASSPETQYF	TGTGCCAGCAGCCCGGAGACCCAGTACTTC
.	.	TRBJ1-1	TRBV2	CASGIRREPAEAFF	TGTGCCAGCGGGATACGAAGGGAGCCCGCTGAAGCTTTCTTT
once	.	TRBJ1-5	TRBV5-6	CASSSLYQPQHF	TGTGCCAGCAGCTCTCTATATCAGCCCCAGCATTTT
.	.	TRBJ1-5	TRBV19	CASSTRPTQPQHF	TGTGCCAGTAGTACCCGGCCCACTCAGCCCCAGCATTTT
once	.	TRBJ2-2	TRBV14	CASSQVREPTNTGELFF	TGTGCCAGCAGCCAAGTTCGGGAGCCCACGAACACCGGGGAGCTGTTTTTT
once	.	TRBJ2-1	TRBV14	CASSKAGGSGNEQFF	TGTGCCAGCAGCAAGGCAGGGGGGTCCGGCAATGAGCAGTTCTTC
once	.	TRBJ1-2	TRBV2	CASSERAVDGYTF	TGTGCCAGCAGTGAAAGGGCAGTTGATGGCTACACCTTC
once	.	TRBJ1-1	TRBV6-1	CASSERDYEAFF	TGTGCCAGCAGTGAAAGGGATTATGAAGCTTTCTTT
.	TRBD1	TRBJ2-3	TRBV5-5	CASSRAGGLVDTQYF	TGTGCCAGCAGCCGTGCAGGGGGCTTGGTAGATACGCAGTATTTT
.	TRBD1	TRBJ1-5	TRBV6-5	CASSSASGTGEQPQHF	TGTGCCAGCAGTTCCGCGTCTGGAACAGGGGAGCAGCCCCAGCATTTT
.	.	TRBJ1-2	TRBV16	CASTLKELYGYTF	TGTGCCAGCACCTTGAAAGAACTCTATGGCTACACCTTC
.	.	TRBJ2-7	TRBV2	CASSGDSYEQYF	TGTGCCAGCTCAGGGGATTCCTACGAGCAGTACTTC
.	TRBD1	TRBJ2-3	TRBV2	CASSPFDRGTSTDTQYF	TGTGCCAGCAGCCCCTTCGACAGGGGGACTAGCACAGATACGCAGTATTTT